Shown below are 21 T cell receptor beta chains from a single sample sequenced in a study of blood T cell repertoires in COVID-19. Here immunoSEQ multiplex PCR was the method, and the copy in TCRdb shows in-frame clones only, minus some. The sample includes about 190,000 clones, roughly 83% of them seen just once. The sequencing input was PBMCs or T cells enriched from blood (not recorded which). The receptors derive from a young woman who had recovered from COVID-19.

The V and J genes are TRBV7-3 and TRBJ2-7, with D perhaps matching TRBD1 (6 bases). The CDR3 covers 16 residues. V was clipped by 0 bases and J by 0 bases, with 12 bases between them. Germline CDR1 and CDR2: SGHTA and FQGTGA. This CDR3 reads CASSLTGTTFSYEQYF. The DNA for the CDR3 is TGTGCCAGCAGCTTAACTGGGACAACCTTCTCCTACGAGCAGTACTTC.

The V call is TRBV5-1, the J call TRBJ2-3, with a possible D match to TRBD2 (5 bases). The V end was cut by 6 bases, the J end by 6 bases, with 8 bases between. The CDR3 extends over 11 amino acids. Germline CDR1 reads SGHRS; CDR2 reads YFSETQ. CDR3 nucleotide sequence: TGCGCCAGCAACGGGGTCGATACGCAGTATTTT. Protein product: CASNGVDTQYF.

The chain employs TRBV12-5 and TRBJ1-1; 8 nucleotides match TRBD1. The CDR3 consists of 15 residues. Germline values: CDR1 LGHNT, CDR2 FRNRAP. The V segment lost 4 bases and the J segment 3 bases; nucleotides outside the gene matches: 7. Here the CDR3 reads CASGSPGGRDTEAFF. In DNA, the CDR3 is TGTGCTAGTGGTTCTCCAGGGGGCCGGGACACTGAAGCTTTCTTT.

This clone was observed a single time. The chain is built from TRBV19 and TRBJ1-5; D gene uncertain. The germline CDR1 and CDR2 sequences are LNHDA and SQIVND (reference sequence). V lost 3 bases and J 3 bases, leaving 9 bases between the germline ends. This CDR3 region has 14 residues. The CDR3 spells CASSIFGDNQPQHF. CDR3 coding DNA: TGTGCCAGTAGTATCTTCGGGGACAATCAGCCCCAGCATTTT.

The chain joins TRBV27 to TRBJ1-2, with D possibly being TRBD1 (5 bases). CDR3 length: 15 residues. The germline V gene encodes CDR1 MNHEY and CDR2 SMNVEV (reference sequence). V was clipped by 4 bases and J by 1 base, with 13 bases between them. In DNA, the CDR3 is TGTGCCAGCAGTTGGGGCAGGGCGATTAACTATGGCTACACCTTC. As protein: CASSWGRAINYGYTF.

J is TRBJ2-2 and V is TRBV6-5, with TRBD1 matching 7 bases. The germline gives CDR1 MNHEY, CDR2 SVGAGI. CDR3 length: 16 amino acids. The trim removed 3 bases at V and 6 bases at J, leaving 10 bases unmatched. Here the CDR3 reads CASSYSLGQAAGELFF. CDR3 sequence (DNA): TGTGCCAGCAGTTATTCCCTCGGACAGGCGGCCGGGGAGCTGTTTTTT.

The V call is TRBV18, the J call TRBJ1-1, with 8 bases lining up with TRBD1. Germline V lookup: CDR1 KGHSH, CDR2 LQKENI. The length of the CDR3 is 15 residues. The V and J ends lost 3 bases and 3 bases, in that order; junction bases with no gene match: 6. In DNA form, the CDR3 reads TGTGCCAGCTCACCCCGCCCACAGGGGGACACTGAAGCTTTCTTT. Its protein product is CASSPRPQGDTEAFF. The complete variable domain, with remaining parts taken from reference TRBV18 and TRBJ1-1, reads NAGVMQNPRHLVRRRGQEARLRCSPMKGHSHVYWYRQLPEEGLKFMVYLQKENIIDESGMPKERFSAEFPKEGPSILRIQQVVRGDSAAYFCASSPRPQGDTEAFFGQGTRLTVV.

The chain uses TRBV5-1 and TRBJ2-1, with TRBD2 identical over 14 bases. Looked up from germline, CDR1 is SGHRS and CDR2 is YFSETQ. This CDR3 comprises 19 residues. Trimming took 3 bases from V and 4 from J; bases not matched to a gene: 12. In DNA form, the CDR3 reads TGCGCCAGCAGCTCGAGGGGACTAGCGGGAGTATTGGGTTACAATGAGCAGTTCTTC. Translating gives CASSSRGLAGVLGYNEQFF.

This chain joins TRBV18 and TRBJ1-2; D ambiguous. Trimming left V 6 bases short and J 6 bases short, with 11 bases between. This CDR3 contains 12 residues. From germline, CDR1 is KGHSH and CDR2 LQKENI. This CDR3 is CASSQASDGYTF. The CDR3 coding sequence is TGTGCCAGCTCCCAGGCAAGTGATGGCTACACCTTC. Filled out from reference TRBV18 and TRBJ1-2, the complete variable domain reads NAGVMQNPRHLVRRRGQEARLRCSPMKGHSHVYWYRQLPEEGLKFMVYLQKENIIDESGMPKERFSAEFPKEGPSILRIQQVVRGDSAAYFCASSQASDGYTFGSGTRLTVV.

In this sample, this clone turned up a few times. The chain has TRBV5-5 and TRBJ1-3, with D unresolved. The V gene lost 4 bases and the J gene lost 0 bases, with 11 bases spanning the gap. Germline V gene sequence: CDR1 SGHKS, CDR2 YYEKEE (reference sequence). The CDR3 is 15 residues long. The CDR3 nucleotides are TGTGCCAGCAGCACGTACAGTAGCTCTGGAAACACCATATATTTT. Translating gives CASSTYSSSGNTIYF. The full variable domain, completed using reference TRBV5-5 and TRBJ1-3, is DAGVTQSPTHLIKTRGQQVTLRCSPISGHKSVSWYQQVLGQGPQFIFQYYEKEERGRGNFPDRFSARQFPNYSSELNVNALLLGDSALYLCASSTYSSSGNTIYFGEGSWLTVV.

This clone was observed a handful of times. The V and J genes are TRBV30 and TRBJ2-1; 10 bases are shared with TRBD2. Germline V CDR1 and CDR2: GTSNPN, SVGIG (reference sequence). After removal of 5 bases from V and 5 bases from J, the junction contained 3 bases not matched to a gene. The CDR3 is 13 residues long. This chain's CDR3 is CAWEREGNNEQFF. DNA for the CDR3: TGTGCCTGGGAGCGGGAGGGAAACAATGAGCAGTTCTTC.

The rearrangement joins TRBV11-3 to TRBJ1-2, with a possible D match to TRBD1 (5 bases). Trimming removed 10 bases at V and 2 bases at J, with 20 bases between. Germline CDR1 is SGHNT and CDR2 is YENEEA. The CDR3 length is 15 residues. The CDR3 region has the DNA TGTGCCACCCAGGGCAGCTCACCGACCAACTATGGCTACACCTTC. The encoded protein is CATQGSSPTNYGYTF.

The CDR3 region has the DNA TGTGCCAGCAGACGGGACTATAACACCGGGGAGCTGTTTTTT. Translation gives CASRRDYNTGELFF. This chain uses TRBV6-5 with TRBJ2-2; 7 bases align to TRBD2. V shed 6 bases and J 2 bases; nucleotides not matched to a gene: 3. From germline, CDR1 is MNHEY and CDR2 SVGAGI. The CDR3 is 14 amino acids.

The chain has TRBV9 and TRBJ1-6, with TRBD1 as a possible D gene (5 bases). Looked up from germline, CDR1 is SGDLS and CDR2 is YYNGEE. The CDR3 has 15 residues. V lost 4 bases and J 7 bases, leaving 15 bases between the germline ends. CDR3 in amino acids: CASSLDSRTNSPLHF. The CDR3 nucleotides are TGTGCCAGCAGCTTAGACAGTCGCACCAATTCACCCCTCCACTTT.

This chain joins TRBV5-5 and TRBJ2-7, with 10 bases that match TRBD2. Per the germline V gene, CDR1 is SGHKS and CDR2 is YYEKEE (reference sequence). The CDR3 is made up of 14 amino acids. Trimming removed 5 bases from V and 6 bases from J; junction bases left unmatched: 8. The DNA of the CDR3 is TGTGCCAGCAGACGAAGCGGGGGGGTTAGCGAGCAGTACGTC. As protein: CASRRSGGVSEQYV.

This clone came up once. The chain carries TRBV7-2 and TRBJ2-3, with TRBD2 matching over 7 bases. Trimming took 3 bases from V and 3 from J; bases not matched to a gene: 3. The CDR3 has 14 amino acids. The germline V gene has CDR1 SGHTA and CDR2 FQGNSA. The CDR3 here is CASSFGRVTDTQYF. CDR3 nucleotide sequence: TGTGCCAGCAGCTTTGGGAGGGTGACAGATACGCAGTATTTT.

The CDR3 here is CASSPRQGETKNIQYF. DNA for the CDR3: TGTGCCAGCAGCCCTCGACAGGGGGAAACCAAAAACATTCAGTACTTC. The chain carries TRBV11-2 and TRBJ2-4, with 9 nucleotides matching TRBD1. V was pared by 5 bases and J by 2 bases, with 7 bases of the junction left unmatched. Germline CDR1 and CDR2: SGHAT and FQNNGV. CDR3 length: 16 residues.

This clone was picked up a small number of times. This chain links TRBV27 with TRBJ2-3; 14 nucleotides match TRBD2. Germline CDR1 and CDR2: MNHEY and SMNVEV (reference sequence). The CDR3 covers 15 residues. After removal of 3 bases from V and 8 bases from J, the junction contained 4 bases not matched to a gene. In DNA, the CDR3 is TGTGCCAGCAGTTTGGGACTAGCGGGGGCGGGTACGCAGTATTTT. Its translation is CASSLGLAGAGTQYF.

V usage is TRBV29-1 and J usage is TRBJ1-2, with D maybe TRBD1 (6 bases). The germline gives CDR1 SQVTM, CDR2 ANQGSEA. Trimming cost V 1 base and J 7 bases, with 13 bases left between them. The CDR3 contains 13 residues. CDR3 loop: CSVEVLYRVGYTF. DNA for the CDR3: TGCAGCGTTGAAGTTTTATACAGGGTTGGCTACACCTTC.

V gene TRBV5-1 combines with J gene TRBJ1-1; a weak D match, TRBD1 (5 bases). Trimming stripped 4 bases from V and 1 base from J, with 11 bases between. The length of the CDR3 is 14 residues. The germline CDR1 and CDR2 sequences are SGHRS and YFSETQ. The CDR3 bases are TGCGCCAGCAGCCTGGCAGGGCCGAACACTGAAGCTTTCTTT. This codes for CASSLAGPNTEAFF.

The V call is TRBV13, the J call TRBJ1-1; D is possibly TRBD1 (6 bases). This CDR3 comprises 14 residues. The ends were cut back, 6 bases at V and 4 bases at J, with 15 bases in the middle. The germline CDR1 and CDR2 sequences are PRHDT and FYEKMQ (reference sequence). CDR3 sequence: CASSLRAGVTEAFF. The CDR3 region has the DNA TGTGCCAGCAGTTTAAGAGCAGGGGTCACTGAAGCTTTCTTT.